This record covers a single T cell receptor (beta chain). Germline DNA was also extracted, while the blood RNA originated from unsorted whole blood. Approximately 3.7 milliliters of peripheral blood were collected before surgery. Germline V gene lookup returns CDR1 SGHNT and CDR2 YYREEE (reference sequence). The CDR3 has 19 residues. Losses at the gene ends were 2 bases for V and 2 bases for J; bases not matched to a gene: 14. This sample was included in a study of tumor-infiltrating lymphocytes in primary liver carcinoma. About the research overall: Sample counts of productive TCRbeta reads spanned roughly 3.65 to 8 million; these counts were similar across tissue types.

From roughly 0.5 ug total RNA, TCR beta cDNA was generated with a primer in the constant region. Three-round nested multiplex PCR performed with slightly modified ARM-PCR produced the TCR beta libraries. The first two PCR rounds used TRBV1-TRBV30 forward primers with a C-beta reverse primer, around 10 cycles each. TCRdb called the multiplex PCR reads again in MiXCR, with one record for every CDR3 protein. The sample has 320,000 or so distinct CDR3 sequences, about 62% seen once. This clonotype was obtained from a man aged 40-55 years with primary liver carcinoma and hepatitis B virus infection. The chain joins TRBV5-4 to TRBJ2-3; 10 bases fit TRBD2. The source material was peripheral blood. CDR3: CASSFTSGRASLPTDTQYF. The CDR3 DNA follows: TGTGCCAGCAGCTTCACAAGCGGGAGGGCTTCATTACCCACAGATACGCAGTATTTT.